Listed here are 30 T cell receptor beta chains from one sample, sequenced in a study of T cells in narcolepsy. Profiled with immunoSEQ multiplex PCR; TCRdb holds only in-frame clones, not every one. Of around 18,000 clones listed, under 90% are singletons. Input material: memory (CD45RA-) CD4+ T cells from blood. Receptors originate from a human donor in good health.

The chain links TRBV5-1 to TRBJ1-2; 7 nucleotides line up with TRBD1. Unmatched junction bases numbered 13, after V lost 0 bases and J lost 2 bases. This CDR3 comprises 18 residues. CDR1 and CDR2 (germline): SGHRS, YFSETQ. In DNA, the CDR3 is TGCGCCAGCAGCTTGGAGGCGTTACAGGGGCTTAGAAACTATGGCTACACCTTC. Translated: CASSLEALQGLRNYGYTF.

The chain is built from TRBV29-1 and TRBJ2-2; 8 positions match TRBD2. The CDR3 is made up of 13 amino acids. V lost 7 bases to trimming and J lost 7 bases; unmatched junction nucleotides: 8. The germline V gene has CDR1 SQVTM and CDR2 ANQGSEA. CDR3 DNA: TGCAGCGCCGGGACTAGTAATATCGGGGAGCTGTTTTTT. This gives the protein CSAGTSNIGELFF.

This rearrangement joins TRBV30 to TRBJ2-1; D is ambiguous. Looked up from germline, CDR1 is GTSNPN and CDR2 is SVGIG (reference sequence). The ends were cut back, 0 bases at V and 7 bases at J, with 4 bases in the middle. The CDR3 contains 11 residues. In DNA, the CDR3 is TGTGCCTGGAGTGTACCGAATGAGCAGTTCTTC. Translating gives CAWSVPNEQFF. Variable domain in full (rest from reference TRBV30 and TRBJ2-1): SQTIHQWPATLVQPVGSPLSLECTVEGTSNPNLYWYRQAAGRGLQLLFYSVGIGQISSEVPQNLSASRPQDRQFILSSKKLLLSDSGFYLCAWSVPNEQFFGPGTRLTVL.

This clone was seen once. This chain joins TRBV5-4 and TRBJ1-2; TRBD1 is a possible D gene (5 bases). Germline CDR1 SGHNT, CDR2 YYREEE (reference sequence). V shed 0 bases and J shed 14 bases, with 11 bases lying between them. The length of the CDR3 is 11 residues. For the CDR3, the DNA is TGTGCCAGCAGCTTGGCTCAAGGGGTTACCTTC. This gives the protein CASSLAQGVTF.

The chain recombines TRBV11-2 with TRBJ2-1; D gene unclear. Deletions cut 0 bases from V and 4 bases from J, with 10 bases between. CDR1 SGHAT and CDR2 FQNNGV come from the germline V gene. The CDR3 totals 15 residues. The CDR3 DNA reads TGTGCCAGCAGCTTAGAGGGCAGTCTATACAATGAGCAGTTCTTC. Amino acid sequence: CASSLEGSLYNEQFF.

In its sample, this clone was seen once. The chain is built from TRBV7-2 and TRBJ1-5; the D gene is possibly TRBD1 (6 bases). V was shortened by 1 base and J by 4 bases, with 17 bases between the two germline ends. There are 17 residues in the CDR3. Looked up from germline, CDR1 is SGHTA and CDR2 is FQGNSA. CDR3: CASSLVPQGLGNQPQHF. The CDR3 DNA is TGTGCCAGCAGCTTAGTCCCACAGGGATTAGGAAATCAGCCCCAGCATTTT.

The chain carries TRBV6-1 and TRBJ2-3, with D uncertain. V gave up 10 bases and J gave up 4 bases, with 18 bases separating them. Germline values: CDR1 MNHNS, CDR2 SASEGT. The length of the CDR3 is 14 residues. This CDR3 is CATGPGGFPDTQYF. The CDR3 DNA is TGTGCCACCGGTCCCGGTGGCTTCCCAGATACGCAGTATTTT.

The rearrangement links TRBV19 to TRBJ1-5, with D perhaps TRBD1 (5 bases). This CDR3 contains 13 residues. The V end was cut by 6 bases, the J end by 4 bases, with 10 bases between. CDR1 is LNHDA, CDR2 SQIVND, per germline (reference sequence). The CDR3 nucleotides are TGTGCCAGTAGCCTCACAGGAAATCAGCCCCAGCATTTT. This translates into CASSLTGNQPQHF.

The CDR3 here is CASSVGGQGEQFF. The CDR3 DNA reads as TGTGCCAGCAGCGTAGGAGGGCAGGGGGAGCAGTTCTTC. The chain couples TRBV9 to TRBJ2-1, with D perhaps TRBD1 (6 bases). Trimming pared 0 bases from V and 10 bases from J, leaving 11 bases between. Germline V gene lookup returns CDR1 SGDLS and CDR2 YYNGEE. The CDR3 consists of 13 residues. Full variable domain (outside the CDR3, taken from reference TRBV9 and TRBJ2-1): DSGVTQTPKHLITATGQRVTLRCSPRSGDLSVYWYQQSLDQGLQFLIQYYNGEERAKGNILERFSAQQFPDLHSELNLSSLELGDSALYFCASSVGGQGEQFFGPGTRLTVL.

The chain combines TRBV5-8 with TRBJ1-4; maybe TRBD1 (5 bases). V lost 5 bases and J 6 bases, leaving 14 bases between the germline ends. Germline CDR1 reads SGHTS; CDR2 reads YDEGEE. CDR3 length: 14 amino acids. Written as DNA, the CDR3 is TGTGCCAGCAGTCTCGAGAGGGGTTATGAAAAACTGTTTTTT. Encoded protein: CASSLERGYEKLFF.

The chain recombines TRBV29-1 with TRBJ1-2, with TRBD1 identical over 10 bases. V was pared by 4 bases and J by 5 bases, with 1 base of the junction left unmatched. The CDR3 contains 12 residues. The germline CDR1 and CDR2 sequences are SQVTM and ANQGSEA. CDR3 bases: TGCAGCGTTGGGACAGGGGGATATGGCTACACCTTC. Translation: CSVGTGGYGYTF.

This clone came up once. The chain uses TRBV30 and TRBJ2-5; 8 bases match TRBD1. The CDR3 extends over 12 amino acids. Germline V lookup: CDR1 GTSNPN, CDR2 SVGIG (reference sequence). The V segment lost 3 bases and the J segment 7 bases; nucleotides outside the gene matches: 4. The CDR3 DNA is TGTGCCTGGAGCGACAGGGGAGGGACCCAGTACTTC. Translated: CAWSDRGGTQYF.

The genes are TRBV5-1 and TRBJ2-2; D not certain. The CDR3 consists of 12 residues. V lost 0 bases, J lost 6 bases, and 3 bases lay in between. Germline lookup yields CDR1 SGHRS and CDR2 YFSETQ. This chain's CDR3 is CASSLDPGELFF. Written as DNA, the CDR3 is TGCGCCAGCAGCTTGGATCCCGGGGAGCTGTTTTTT.

The chain employs TRBV5-8 and TRBJ2-7; D not resolved. Trimming left V 1 base short and J 6 bases short, with 14 bases between. The germline gives CDR1 SGHTS, CDR2 YDEGEE. This CDR3 is 14 amino acids long. The CDR3 sequence is CASSLYRTSTEQYF. CDR3 sequence (DNA): TGTGCCAGCAGCTTGTATCGGACGTCCACCGAGCAGTACTTC.

The CDR3 DNA reads TGTGCCAGCAGTAAAGTACAAGTCGGCAAAAACATTCAGTACTTC. This sequence encodes CASSKVQVGKNIQYF. The chain employs TRBV27 and TRBJ2-4, with D unresolved. Trimming cost V 5 bases and J 3 bases, with 14 bases left between them. Germline CDR1 is MNHEY and CDR2 is SMNVEV (reference sequence). The CDR3 runs to 15 residues.

This chain links TRBV5-1 with TRBJ1-2; D unclear. V was shortened by 4 bases and J by 1 base, with 14 bases between the two germline ends. The CDR3 has 15 residues. Germline V CDR1 and CDR2: SGHRS, YFSETQ. In DNA, the CDR3 is TGCGCCAGCAGCCCATTGGGAGACTTTAACTATGGCTACACCTTC. Translation gives CASSPLGDFNYGYTF.

V is TRBV25-1 and J is TRBJ2-7; 9 nucleotides align to TRBD1. The V gene end was trimmed by 5 bases and the J gene end by 2 bases; junction bases not matched to a gene: 7. CDR3 size: 15 residues. CDR1 and CDR2 from the germline V gene are MGHDK and SYGVNS. The CDR3 reads CASSFDRGRTYEQYF. In DNA form, the CDR3 reads TGTGCCAGCAGTTTCGACAGGGGGAGAACCTACGAGCAGTACTTC.

In its sample, this clone was seen once. The chain uses TRBV7-8 and TRBJ2-2, with 9 nucleotides matching TRBD1. Germline CDR1 is SGHVS and CDR2 is FQNEAQ. V shed 5 bases, J shed 4 bases, and the junction held 8 bases outside the gene matches. The CDR3 runs to 16 residues. DNA for the CDR3: TGTGCCAGCAGCCCATTGGACAGGGGCACCACCGGGGAGCTGTTTTTT. This codes for CASSPLDRGTTGELFF.

V usage is TRBV12-2 and J usage is TRBJ1-1. TRBV12-2 has pseudogene status. This CDR3 region has 13 residues. The CDR3 DNA reads as TGTGCAAGTCGCGGCAGGGAGGACACTGAAGCTTTCTTT. It codes for CASRGREDTEAFF.

The chain carries TRBV9 and TRBJ1-3, with 7 bases matching TRBD1. CDR1 and CDR2 (germline): SGDLS, YYNGEE. The J segment lost 0 bases and the V segment lost 0 bases, leaving 6 bases of the junction unmatched. CDR3 size: 17 residues. In nucleotides, the CDR3 is TGTGCCAGCAGCGTAGATCCGGGACAGTCCTCTGGAAACACCATATATTTT. Translated, it gives CASSVDPGQSSGNTIYF.

The chain employs TRBV6-5 and TRBJ1-1, with D hard to call. The CDR3 has 14 residues. V shed 5 bases and J shed 1 base, with 11 bases lying between them. The germline V gene encodes CDR1 MNHEY and CDR2 SVGAGI. The CDR3: CASSPPVGNTEAFF. The CDR3, as DNA: TGTGCCAGCAGTCCCCCGGTAGGGAACACTGAAGCTTTCTTT.

V is TRBV2 and J is TRBJ2-1; D might be TRBD1 or TRBD2, each matching 5 bases. This CDR3 region has 13 residues. The germline V gene encodes CDR1 SNHLY and CDR2 FYNNEI. V gave up 5 bases and J gave up 15 bases, with 20 bases separating them. CDR3 sequence: CASSPGGLRSPFF. In DNA, the CDR3 is TGTGCCAGCAGTCCTGGGGGTCTCAGGAGCCCGTTCTTC.

The table lists this clone with a count of one. The rearrangement joins TRBV7-2 to TRBJ2-1; either TRBD1 or TRBD2 may supply D (5 bases each). CDR3 size: 17 residues. Trimming took off 5 bases at V and 0 bases at J, with 17 bases between the two ends. The germline V gene has CDR1 SGHTA and CDR2 FQGNSA. CDR3 sequence reads: CASSRLGVGLSYNEQFF. In DNA, the CDR3 is TGTGCCAGCAGCCGACTGGGGGTCGGGCTCTCCTACAATGAGCAGTTCTTC.

CDR3: CASSASIAGTHSREQYF. The CDR3 DNA reads TGTGCCAGCAGTGCCTCAATCGCCGGGACCCACAGCAGGGAGCAGTACTTC. This chain uses TRBV6-1 with TRBJ2-7; D is possibly TRBD1 or TRBD2 (5 bases each). Germline values: CDR1 MNHNS, CDR2 SASEGT. The CDR3 is 17 residues long. V lost 4 bases to trimming and J lost 7 bases, with 26 bases between them.

The chain employs TRBV5-1 and TRBJ1-1, with D hard to call. Germline-derived CDR1 and CDR2 are SGHRS and YFSETQ. This CDR3 is 15 amino acids long. Trimming pared 0 bases from V and 0 bases from J, leaving 9 bases between. DNA for the CDR3: TGCGCCAGCAGCTTGGTGGGAGGGTTGAACACTGAAGCTTTCTTT. Its protein is CASSLVGGLNTEAFF.

The rearrangement uses TRBV7-8 and TRBJ2-1; 11 positions agree with TRBD2. The germline gives CDR1 SGHVS, CDR2 FQNEAQ. Trimming took 2 bases from V and 7 from J; bases not matched to a gene: 4. CDR3 length: 15 amino acids. The CDR3 is CASSLLAGGRNEQFF. CDR3 nucleotide sequence: TGTGCCAGCAGCTTACTAGCGGGAGGTAGGAATGAGCAGTTCTTC.

The V and J genes are TRBV5-6 and TRBJ2-3; 11 positions agree with TRBD2. Germline V CDR1 and CDR2: SGHDT, YYEEEE. Unmatched junction bases numbered 4, after V lost 2 bases and J lost 5 bases. The CDR3 totals 15 residues. CDR3 nucleotides: TGTGCCAGCAGCTTTGGTCTAGCGGGAGGAGATACGCAGTATTTT. Translated: CASSFGLAGGDTQYF.

The V and J genes are TRBV7-2 and TRBJ2-3, with a tentative D call TRBD2 (5 bases). Trimming stripped 3 bases from V and 6 bases from J, with 10 bases between. This CDR3 has 13 residues. Germline V gene sequence: CDR1 SGHTA, CDR2 FQGNSA. The CDR3 DNA sequence: TGTGCCAGCAGCTTCACGAGGGAGGATACGCAGTATTTT. It yields the protein CASSFTREDTQYF.

This chain links TRBV30 with TRBJ1-5; 8 positions agree with TRBD1. The V and J ends lost 6 bases and 2 bases, in that order; junction bases with no gene match: 3. Germline CDR1 reads GTSNPN; CDR2 reads SVGIG (reference sequence). The length of the CDR3 is 13 residues. CDR3 in DNA: TGTGCCTGTCAGGGGGCCGGCAATCAGCCCCAGCATTTT. Translating it yields CACQGAGNQPQHF.

The rearrangement joins TRBV5-1 to TRBJ2-1, with TRBD2 identical over 7 bases. The trim removed 6 bases at V and 1 base at J, leaving 7 bases unmatched. The CDR3 runs to 15 residues. CDR1 and CDR2 from the germline V gene are SGHRS and YFSETQ. The CDR3 region is CASTSYGRSYNEQFF. CDR3 DNA: TGCGCCAGCACTTCTTACGGGAGGTCCTACAATGAGCAGTTCTTC. The variable domain in full, with the rest retrieved from reference TRBV5-1 and TRBJ2-1, is KAGVTQTPRYLIKTRGQQVTLSCSPISGHRSVSWYQQTPGQGLQFLFEYFSETQRNKGNFPGRFSGRQFSNSRSEMNVSTLELGDSALYLCASTSYGRSYNEQFFGPGTRLTVL.